The T cell receptor (beta chain) under discussion was sequenced for a study of cytomegalovirus exposure and HLA in healthy donors. On the study more broadly: There were 70 million to 95 million unique TCRs (from HLA-typed donors) in an early data release.

The PCR was carried out with 60 Vbeta primers and 13 Jbeta primers. Clones were sequenced by immunoSEQ multiplex PCR, and TCRdb holds only the in-frame ones, with some missing. The sample records about 150,000 clones, 65% to 75% being singletons. The CDR3 runs to 16 residues. With 1 base clipped from V and 1 base from J, the junction kept 2 bases outside the gene matches. In germline, CDR1 is SGHNT, CDR2 YYREEE (reference sequence). Study observations and caveats: TCR beta V- and J-gene trimming was later associated with a missense DCLRE1C variant. The study dropped some indistinguishable V segments, TRBV6-2 and TRBV6-3 among them. Overall, around 150 TCR beta chains were annotated as cytomegalovirus-associated.

The table lists this clone with a few counts. Its antigen is not identified. This chain joins TRBV5-4 and TRBJ2-3; 11 nucleotides agree with TRBD2. The clonotype was recovered from a man younger than 45 in good health and CMV-seronegative. Sequenced sample: PBMCs. DNA of the CDR3: TGTGCCAGCAGCTTGCCGACTAGCGGGGGCACAGATACGCAGTATTTT. It translates to CASSLPTSGGTDTQYF.